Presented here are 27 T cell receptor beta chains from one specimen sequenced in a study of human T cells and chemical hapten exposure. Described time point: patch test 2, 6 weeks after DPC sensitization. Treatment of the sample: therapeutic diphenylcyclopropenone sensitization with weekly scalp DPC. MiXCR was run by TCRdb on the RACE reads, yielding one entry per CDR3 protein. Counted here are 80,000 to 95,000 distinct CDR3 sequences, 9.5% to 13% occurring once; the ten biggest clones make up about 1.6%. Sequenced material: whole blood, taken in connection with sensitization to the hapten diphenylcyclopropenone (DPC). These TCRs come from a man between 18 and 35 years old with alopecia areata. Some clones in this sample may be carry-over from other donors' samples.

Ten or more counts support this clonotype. The DNA for the CDR3 is TGTGCCAGCAGCCACCTCAGGGCCAGCGGGGAGCTGTTTTTT. It yields the protein CASSHLRASGELFF. J is TRBJ2-2 and V is TRBV14; a weak D match, TRBD1 (5 bases). There are 14 residues in the CDR3. CDR1 SGHDN and CDR2 FVKESK come from the germline V gene. The germline V and J ends were trimmed by 3 bases and 7 bases, with 12 bases remaining between them.

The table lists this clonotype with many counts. The CDR3 nucleotides are TGCAGTGCTTTCGGACAGGGTATCTCCTACGAGCAGTACTTC. The encoded protein is CSAFGQGISYEQYF. The chain has TRBV20-1 and TRBJ2-7, with 8 bases identical to TRBD1. J was trimmed by 0 bases and V by 5 bases; bases with no gene match: 6. The CDR3 extends over 14 amino acids. CDR1 and CDR2 (germline): DFQATT, SNEGSKA (reference sequence).

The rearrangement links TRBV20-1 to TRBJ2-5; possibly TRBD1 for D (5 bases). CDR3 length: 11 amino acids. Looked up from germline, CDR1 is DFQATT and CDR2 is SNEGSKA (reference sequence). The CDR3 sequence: CSARVGETQYF. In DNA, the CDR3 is TGCAGCGCCAGGGTTGGAGAGACCCAGTACTTC.

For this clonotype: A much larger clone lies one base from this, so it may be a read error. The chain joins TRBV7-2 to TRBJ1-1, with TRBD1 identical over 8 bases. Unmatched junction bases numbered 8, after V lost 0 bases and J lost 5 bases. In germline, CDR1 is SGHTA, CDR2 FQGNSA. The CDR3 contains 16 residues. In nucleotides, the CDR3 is TGTGCCAGCAGCTTAGCGAGAGGCAGGGGGCCTACTGAAGCTTTCTTT. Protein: CASSLARGRGPTEAFF. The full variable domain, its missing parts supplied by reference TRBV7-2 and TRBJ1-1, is GAGVSQSPSNKVTEKGKDVELRCDPISGHTALYWYRQSLGQGLEFLIYFQGNSAPDKSGLPSDRFSAERTGGSVSTLTIQRTQQEDSAVYLCASSLARGRGPTEAFFGQGTRLTVV.

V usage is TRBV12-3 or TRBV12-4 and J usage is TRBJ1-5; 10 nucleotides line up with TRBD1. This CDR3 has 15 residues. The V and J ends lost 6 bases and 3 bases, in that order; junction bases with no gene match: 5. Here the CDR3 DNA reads TGTGCCAGCAGGGGGACAGGGGCCTCCAATCAGCCCCAGCATTTT. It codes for CASRGTGASNQPQHF.

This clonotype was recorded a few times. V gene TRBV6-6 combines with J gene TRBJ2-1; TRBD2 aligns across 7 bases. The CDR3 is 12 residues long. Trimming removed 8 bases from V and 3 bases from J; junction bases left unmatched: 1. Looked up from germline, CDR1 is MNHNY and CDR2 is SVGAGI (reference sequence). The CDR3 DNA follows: TGTGCCAGCCTAGCGGACTACAATGAGCAGTTCTTC. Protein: CASLADYNEQFF.

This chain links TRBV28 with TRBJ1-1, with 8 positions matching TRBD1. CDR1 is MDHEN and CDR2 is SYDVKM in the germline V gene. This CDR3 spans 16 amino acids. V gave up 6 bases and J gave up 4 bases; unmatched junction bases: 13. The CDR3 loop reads CASSRDRLILLTEAFF. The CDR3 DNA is TGTGCCAGCAGCCGGGACAGGTTGATCCTCCTCACTGAAGCTTTCTTT.

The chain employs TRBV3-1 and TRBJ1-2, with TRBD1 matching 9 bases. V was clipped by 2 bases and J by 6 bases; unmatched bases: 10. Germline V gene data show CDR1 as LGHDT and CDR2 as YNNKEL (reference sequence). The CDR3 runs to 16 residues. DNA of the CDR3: TGTGCCAGCAGCCAACCACGTGGGACAGGGAACGATGGCTACACCTTC. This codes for CASSQPRGTGNDGYTF. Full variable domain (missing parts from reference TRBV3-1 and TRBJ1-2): DTAVSQTPKYLVTQMGNDKSIKCEQNLGHDTMYWYKQDSKKFLKIMFSYNNKELIINETVPNRFSPKSPDKAHLNLHINSLELGDSAVYFCASSQPRGTGNDGYTFGSGTRLTVV.

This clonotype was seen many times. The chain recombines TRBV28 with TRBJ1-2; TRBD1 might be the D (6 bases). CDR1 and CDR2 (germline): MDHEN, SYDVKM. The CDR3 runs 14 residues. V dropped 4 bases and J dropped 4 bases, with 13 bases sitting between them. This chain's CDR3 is CASSSPDRSYGYTF. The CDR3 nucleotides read TGTGCCAGCAGTTCCCCCGACAGGAGCTATGGCTACACCTTC.

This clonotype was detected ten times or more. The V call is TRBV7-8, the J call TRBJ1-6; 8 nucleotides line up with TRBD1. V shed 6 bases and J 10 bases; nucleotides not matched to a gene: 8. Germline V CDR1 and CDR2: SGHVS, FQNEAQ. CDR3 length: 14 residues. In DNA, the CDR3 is TGTGCCAGCAGGCAACAGGGGGACGGATCACCCCTCCACTTT. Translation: CASRQQGDGSPLHF.

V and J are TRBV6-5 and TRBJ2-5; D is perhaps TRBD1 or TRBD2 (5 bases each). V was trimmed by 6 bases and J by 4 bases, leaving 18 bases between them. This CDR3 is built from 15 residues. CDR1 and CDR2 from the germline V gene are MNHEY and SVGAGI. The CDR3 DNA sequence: TGTGCCAGCAGCCCGGAATGGGGGAAGGGAGAGACCCAGTACTTC. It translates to CASSPEWGKGETQYF.

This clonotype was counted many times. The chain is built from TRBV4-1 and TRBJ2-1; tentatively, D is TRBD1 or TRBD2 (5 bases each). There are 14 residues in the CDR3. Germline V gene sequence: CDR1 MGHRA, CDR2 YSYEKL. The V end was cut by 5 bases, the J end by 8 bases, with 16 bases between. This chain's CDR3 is CASSGTVTWDEQFF. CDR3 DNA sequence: TGCGCCAGCAGCGGGACGGTCACCTGGGATGAGCAGTTCTTC.

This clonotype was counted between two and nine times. The CDR3 reads CASSYGRRGTDTQYF. CDR3 DNA sequence: TGTGCCAGCAGTTACGGGCGTCGCGGCACAGATACGCAGTATTTT. The chain employs TRBV6-5 and TRBJ2-3; D unresolved. The germline gives CDR1 MNHEY, CDR2 SVGAGI. There are 15 residues in the CDR3. V lost 2 bases, J lost 1 base, and 10 bases lay in between.

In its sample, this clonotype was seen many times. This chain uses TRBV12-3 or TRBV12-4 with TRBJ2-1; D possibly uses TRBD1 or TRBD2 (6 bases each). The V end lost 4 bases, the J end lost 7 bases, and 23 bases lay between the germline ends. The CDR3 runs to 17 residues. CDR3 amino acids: CASSSSRGKGGWNEQFF. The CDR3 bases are TGTGCCAGCAGTTCCTCCCGAGGGAAAGGGGGGTGGAATGAGCAGTTCTTC.

CDR3 coding DNA: TGTGCCAGCAGGCCCGGGACCCTATACAATGAGCAGTTCTTC. Translation gives CASRPGTLYNEQFF. J is TRBJ2-1 and V is TRBV6-2 or TRBV6-3; TRBD1 or TRBD2 may be the D gene (5 bases each). The CDR3 runs to 14 residues. V lost 6 bases and J lost 4, with 13 bases in between. Germline V gives CDR1 MNHEY, CDR2 SVGEGT.

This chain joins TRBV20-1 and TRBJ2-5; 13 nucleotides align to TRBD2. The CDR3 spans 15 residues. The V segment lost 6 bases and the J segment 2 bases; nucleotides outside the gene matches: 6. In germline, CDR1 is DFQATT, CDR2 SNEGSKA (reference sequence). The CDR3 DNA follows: TGCAGTGCCAAAGGGACTAGCGGGGAGCAAGAGACCCAGTACTTC. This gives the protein CSAKGTSGEQETQYF.

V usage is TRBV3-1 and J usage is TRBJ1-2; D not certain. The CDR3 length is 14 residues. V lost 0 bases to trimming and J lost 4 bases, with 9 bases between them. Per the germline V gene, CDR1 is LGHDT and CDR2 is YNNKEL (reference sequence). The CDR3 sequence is CASSQDSKGYGYTF. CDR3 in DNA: TGTGCCAGCAGCCAAGATTCCAAGGGCTATGGCTACACCTTC.

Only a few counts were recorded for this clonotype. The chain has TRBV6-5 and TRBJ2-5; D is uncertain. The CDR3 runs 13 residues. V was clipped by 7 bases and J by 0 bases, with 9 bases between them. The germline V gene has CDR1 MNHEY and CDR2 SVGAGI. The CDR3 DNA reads TGTGCCAGCATGTATAGCCACCAAGAGACCCAGTACTTC. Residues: CASMYSHQETQYF.

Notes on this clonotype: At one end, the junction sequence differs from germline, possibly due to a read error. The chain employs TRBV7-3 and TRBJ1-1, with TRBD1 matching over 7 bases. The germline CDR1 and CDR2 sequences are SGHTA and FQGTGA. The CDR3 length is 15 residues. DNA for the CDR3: TGTGCCAGCAGCTTATGGCAGGGGGGCCGGACTGAAGCTTACTTT. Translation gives CASSLWQGGRTEAYF.

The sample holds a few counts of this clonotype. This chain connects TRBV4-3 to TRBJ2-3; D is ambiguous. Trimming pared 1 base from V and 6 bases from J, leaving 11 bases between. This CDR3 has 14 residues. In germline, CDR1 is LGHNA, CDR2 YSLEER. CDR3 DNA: TGCGCCAGCAGCCAAGGTGATAGAAGGGATACGCAGTATTTT. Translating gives CASSQGDRRDTQYF.

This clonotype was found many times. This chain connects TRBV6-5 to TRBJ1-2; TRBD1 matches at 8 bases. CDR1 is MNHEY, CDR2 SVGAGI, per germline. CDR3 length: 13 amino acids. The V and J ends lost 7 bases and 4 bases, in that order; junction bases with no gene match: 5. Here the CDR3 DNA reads TGTGCCAGCACGGACAGGGCCCTCTATGGCTACACCTTC. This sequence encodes CASTDRALYGYTF.

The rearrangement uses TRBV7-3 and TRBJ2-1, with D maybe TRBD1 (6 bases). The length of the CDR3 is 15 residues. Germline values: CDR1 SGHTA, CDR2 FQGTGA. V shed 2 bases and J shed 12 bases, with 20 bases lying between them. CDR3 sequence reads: CASSLDRTALQGQFF. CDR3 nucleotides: TGTGCCAGCAGCTTAGACCGGACAGCTTTACAGGGGCAGTTCTTC. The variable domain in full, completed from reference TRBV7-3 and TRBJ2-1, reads GAGVSQTPSNKVTEKGKYVELRCDPISGHTALYWYRQSLGQGPEFLIYFQGTGAADDSGLPNDRFFAVRPEGSVSTLKIQRTERGDSAVYLCASSLDRTALQGQFFGPGTRLTVL.

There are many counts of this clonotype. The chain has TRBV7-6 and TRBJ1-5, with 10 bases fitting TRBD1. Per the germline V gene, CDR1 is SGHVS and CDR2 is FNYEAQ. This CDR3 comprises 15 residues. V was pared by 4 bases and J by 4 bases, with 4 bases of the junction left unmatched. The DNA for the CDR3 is TGTGCCAGCAGCTCCGGGACAGGGGCTAATCAGCCCCAGCATTTT. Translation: CASSSGTGANQPQHF.

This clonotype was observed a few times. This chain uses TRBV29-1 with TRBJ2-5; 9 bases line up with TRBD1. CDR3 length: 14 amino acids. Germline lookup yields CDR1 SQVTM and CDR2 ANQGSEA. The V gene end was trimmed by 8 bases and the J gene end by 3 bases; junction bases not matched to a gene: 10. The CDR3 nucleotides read TGCAGCCCAATCAGGACAGGGGTGGAAGAGACCCAGTACTTC. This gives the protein CSPIRTGVEETQYF.

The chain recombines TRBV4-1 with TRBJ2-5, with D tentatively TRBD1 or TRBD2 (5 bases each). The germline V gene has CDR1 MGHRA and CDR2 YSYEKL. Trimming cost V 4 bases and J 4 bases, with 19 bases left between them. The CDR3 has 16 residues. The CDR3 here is CASSRLTRQGRETQYF. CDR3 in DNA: TGCGCCAGCAGCCGCCTTACACGTCAGGGACGAGAGACCCAGTACTTC.

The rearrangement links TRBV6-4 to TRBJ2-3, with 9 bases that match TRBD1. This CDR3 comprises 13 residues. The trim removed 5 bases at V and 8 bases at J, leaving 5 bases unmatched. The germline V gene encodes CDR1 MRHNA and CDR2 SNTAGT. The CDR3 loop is CASSPGQGFTQYF. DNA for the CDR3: TGTGCCAGCAGTCCCGGACAGGGGTTTACGCAGTATTTT.

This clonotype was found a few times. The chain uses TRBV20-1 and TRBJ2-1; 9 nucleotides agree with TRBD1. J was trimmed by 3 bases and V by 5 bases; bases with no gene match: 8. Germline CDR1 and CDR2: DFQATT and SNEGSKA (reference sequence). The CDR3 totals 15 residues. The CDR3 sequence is CSAPQGQGIYNEQFF. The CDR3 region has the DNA TGCAGTGCTCCACAAGGACAGGGGATCTACAATGAGCAGTTCTTC.